In its sample, the clone carrying this T cell receptor beta chain was seen a few times. Antigen specificity is unknown. Trimming removed 5 bases from V and 1 base from J; junction bases left unmatched: 8. This CDR3 has 16 amino acids. According to the study, TCR beta libraries were built with iRepertoire HTBI primers and CDR3-region Arm-PCR. One entry per CDR3 protein, called by TCRdb with MiXCR from the multiplex PCR reads. This table has approximately 480,000 distinct CDR3 sequences, 15% to 20% appearing once. The data stem from a study of regulatory T cells in long-lasting Graves disease. Broader study findings: New patients shared 966 public clonotypes, and persistent patients shared more, with about 2,700.

Described time point: newly diagnosed GD, antithyroid drugs for less than 3 months. The TCR library was made from RNA that had been extracted from PBMCs in TRIzol. American Thyroid Association guidelines defined Graves' disease diagnosis. These data were likewise used in another study, on T cells in Graves' hyperthyroidism and ophthalmopathy. That study reports: Participants, patients aged 18 to 65, had newly diagnosed hyperthyroidism with a duration under 2 months. The TCR CDR3 first-round RT-PCR relied on the HTBI primer set.

The chain couples TRBV12-3 or TRBV12-4 to TRBJ2-3, with 8 bases matching TRBD2. The sequence derives from a man aged 40-50 years with Graves disease. Sequenced material: peripheral blood mononuclear cells (PBMCs), taken at new diagnosis, from a patient treated with antithyroid drugs. The CDR3 DNA follows: TGTGCCAGCAGTCATATAGCGGGGAGTCGCACAGATACGCAGTATTTT. Amino acids: CASSHIAGSRTDTQYF.